The 20 T cell receptor beta chains below all came from one sample that was sequenced in a study of OX40 agonist ivuxolimab in advanced cancers. To prepare the library, the immunoSEQ multiplex PCR assay was applied. TCRdb limited this immuneACCESS table to in-frame rearrangements with V and J called. A share of clones is missing; checked studies link under half to unresolved V genes, and the rest is unexplained. This sample holds tens of thousands of clones; 91% were observed only once. Roughly 15% of the sample belongs to the ten largest clones. The sample consisted of CD4+ or CD8+ T cells sorted from blood, taken in a trial of the OX40 agonist ivuxolimab. These receptors all stem from an adult with an advanced solid tumor such as melanoma, head and neck, liver or kidney cancer.

The V and J genes are TRBV7-9 and TRBJ2-7, with 8 positions matching TRBD1. With V trimmed by 5 bases and J by 3 bases, 9 bases remained unmatched. The germline V gene encodes CDR1 SEHNR and CDR2 FQNEAQ (reference sequence). The CDR3 has 15 residues. The CDR3 loop is CASSPRTGKDYEQYF. The CDR3 DNA reads TGTGCCAGCAGCCCTCGGACAGGGAAGGACTACGAGCAGTACTTC.

This clone has a handful of counts. The CDR3 region is CAAMNGANYGYTF. The CDR3 DNA sequence: TGTGCCGCCATGAACGGGGCTAACTATGGCTACACCTTC. The chain employs TRBV6-5 and TRBJ1-2; D remains unclear. V was cut by 11 bases and J by 0 bases, with 13 bases left in between. CDR3 length equals 13 residues. CDR1 MNHEY and CDR2 SVGAGI come from the germline V gene.

J is TRBJ1-5 and V is TRBV7-8; 9 nucleotides align to TRBD1. Germline V gives CDR1 SGHVS, CDR2 FQNEAQ. V shed 3 bases, J shed 7 bases, and the junction held 4 bases outside the gene matches. This CDR3 spans 14 amino acids. Here the CDR3 reads CASSLTGGRQPQHF. CDR3 sequence (DNA): TGTGCCAGCAGCTTGACAGGGGGACGACAGCCCCAGCATTTT.

This clone was recorded only once. This chain links TRBV11-2 with TRBJ2-7; D is possibly TRBD1 (6 bases). Germline values: CDR1 SGHAT, CDR2 FQNNGV. The CDR3 extends over 14 amino acids. Deletions cut 8 bases from V and 3 bases from J, with 17 bases between. CDR3 in amino acids: CASQLGQGHYEQYF. The CDR3 DNA is TGTGCCAGCCAATTAGGCCAGGGACACTACGAGCAGTACTTC.

CDR3 sequence reads: CASSSFILSSGNTIYF. CDR3 nucleotides: TGTGCCAGCAGTTCATTCATCCTTAGCTCTGGAAACACCATATATTTT. The rearrangement links TRBV28 to TRBJ1-3; D is uncertain. Trimming left V 4 bases short and J 0 bases short, with 13 bases between. The CDR3 is 16 residues long. The germline CDR1 and CDR2 sequences are MDHEN and SYDVKM.

This clone was counted once. The chain links TRBV4-3 to TRBJ1-6, with TRBD1 matching over 8 bases. V dropped 0 bases and J dropped 10; count of bases not matched to a gene: 11. The CDR3 consists of 17 residues. The germline gives CDR1 LGHNA, CDR2 YSLEER. The CDR3 region is CASSQDRGQGIGSPLHF. DNA of the CDR3: TGCGCCAGCAGCCAAGATCGAGGACAGGGAATTGGCTCACCCCTCCACTTT.

This chain uses TRBV19 with TRBJ2-2; TRBD2 agrees at 7 bases. V was pared by 7 bases and J by 4 bases, with 6 bases of the junction left unmatched. Germline V gives CDR1 LNHDA, CDR2 SQIVND (reference sequence). CDR3 length equals 14 residues. CDR3 sequence reads: CASNAGRVTGELFF. The CDR3 DNA is TGTGCCAGTAACGCAGGGAGGGTCACCGGGGAGCTGTTTTTT.

This clone was found a few times. This chain joins TRBV6-1 and TRBJ2-3, with TRBD1 matching over 10 bases. The CDR3 spans 15 residues. The germline V gene has CDR1 MNHNS and CDR2 SASEGT. Trimming cost V 6 bases and J 2 bases; bases outside gene matches: 5. The CDR3 coding sequence is TGTGCCAGCAGCGGACAGGGGGGCGACACAGATACGCAGTATTTT. This encodes CASSGQGGDTDTQYF.

The CDR3 here is CASSVGSMNEQFF. CDR3 sequence (DNA): TGTGCCAGCAGCGTAGGTAGCATGAATGAGCAGTTCTTC. The rearrangement uses TRBV9 and TRBJ2-1; no reliable D call. V lost 0 bases and J lost 7, with 8 bases in between. CDR3 length: 13 residues. CDR1 is SGDLS, CDR2 YYNGEE, per germline.

J is TRBJ2-1 and V is TRBV28; TRBD2 aligns across 11 bases. Per germline, CDR1 MDHEN and CDR2 SYDVKM. V shed 6 bases and J 8 bases; nucleotides not matched to a gene: 15. CDR3 length equals 17 residues. DNA for the CDR3: TGTGCCAGCAGGCGGGGGGCCGGGACTAGCGGCCCCTATGAGCAGTTCTTC. Amino acid sequence: CASRRGAGTSGPYEQFF.

Remarks on this clone: The junction departs from germline at one end; a sequencing error may be responsible. The rearrangement uses TRBV7-7 and TRBJ2-7; D not resolved. The CDR3 runs to 13 residues. Germline V gives CDR1 SSHAT, CDR2 FNYEAQ (reference sequence). In DNA, the CDR3 is TGTGCTAGCAGCTCCGCCCAGTCCTACGAGCAGTACTTC. This translates into CASSSAQSYEQYF.

As for this clone: This sample also contains other DNA sequences that code for the same CDR3. This chain joins TRBV7-3 and TRBJ2-2; D remains ambiguous. The CDR3 length is 12 residues. V was clipped by 4 bases and J by 3 bases, with 3 bases between them. The germline gives CDR1 SGHTA, CDR2 FQGTGA. This CDR3 reads CASSSYTGELFF. CDR3 in DNA: TGTGCCAGCAGCTCCTACACCGGGGAGCTGTTTTTT.

On this clone: The same CDR3 can be traced to other DNA sequences in this sample. This sequence joins TRBV27 and TRBJ2-1; D tentatively fits TRBD1 or TRBD2 (5 bases each). CDR1 and CDR2 from the germline V gene are MNHEY and SMNVEV (reference sequence). This CDR3 is built from 11 residues. V was clipped by 3 bases and J by 10 bases, with 7 bases between them. CDR3 DNA: TGTGCCAGCAGTTTGGGGGACGAGCAGTTCTTC. Amino acid sequence: CASSLGDEQFF.

The rearrangement joins TRBV10-3 to TRBJ2-2; tentatively, D is TRBD2 (5 bases). The CDR3 contains 16 residues. Germline V CDR1 and CDR2: ENHRY, SYGVKD. The ends were cut back, 0 bases at V and 5 bases at J, with 13 bases in the middle. CDR3 amino acids: CAISESWRSQTGELFF. CDR3 nucleotides: TGTGCCATCAGTGAGTCGTGGAGGTCCCAGACCGGGGAGCTGTTTTTT.

This rearrangement joins TRBV5-1 to TRBJ2-7; D remains unclear. The CDR3 loop spans 14 amino acids. The germline V gene has CDR1 SGHRS and CDR2 YFSETQ. V shed 0 bases and J shed 3 bases, with 10 bases lying between them. Here the CDR3 DNA reads TGCGCCAGCAGCTTGGGAAGCCCCTACTACGAGCAGTACTTC. Amino acids: CASSLGSPYYEQYF. The full variable domain, its missing parts supplied by reference TRBV5-1 and TRBJ2-7, is KAGVTQTPRYLIKTRGQQVTLSCSPISGHRSVSWYQQTPGQGLQFLFEYFSETQRNKGNFPGRFSGRQFSNSRSEMNVSTLELGDSALYLCASSLGSPYYEQYFGPGTRLTVT.

This chain uses TRBV15 with TRBJ2-5; D possibly matches TRBD1 or TRBD2 (5 bases each). V lost 6 bases and J 5 bases, leaving 13 bases between the germline ends. The V gene's germline CDR1 is LNHNV and CDR2 YYDKDF (reference sequence). The CDR3 runs to 13 residues. The CDR3, as DNA: TGTGCCACCAGTGATGAGGGGATGGAGACCCAGTACTTC. It codes for CATSDEGMETQYF.

The CDR3 region has the DNA TGTGCCAGCAGTTTTACCGGGACACCTGAAAAACTGTTTTTT. Its protein product is CASSFTGTPEKLFF. The chain combines TRBV27 with TRBJ1-4; perhaps TRBD1 as D (6 bases). The CDR3 has 14 residues. Per germline, CDR1 MNHEY and CDR2 SMNVEV (reference sequence). V was pared by 3 bases and J by 7 bases, with 12 bases between. The whole variable domain, filled in from reference TRBV27 and TRBJ1-4, reads EAQVTQNPRYLITVTGKKLTVTCSQNMNHEYMSWYRQDPGLGLRQIYYSMNVEVTDKGDVPEGYKVSRKEKRNFPLILESPSPNQTSLYFCASSFTGTPEKLFFGSGTQLSVL.

The chain recombines TRBV6-6 with TRBJ2-1; D gene ambiguous. The CDR3 runs 15 residues. Germline V CDR1 and CDR2: MNHNY, SVGAGI (reference sequence). The V gene lost 2 bases and the J gene lost 8 bases, with 16 bases spanning the gap. The CDR3 is CASSYKGPLIDEQFF. The CDR3 DNA sequence: TGTGCCAGCAGTTACAAGGGCCCTTTGATCGATGAGCAGTTCTTC.

This rearrangement joins TRBV10-1 to TRBJ2-2; D is uncertain. V dropped 0 bases and J dropped 6 bases, with 8 bases sitting between them. This CDR3 is built from 14 residues. Germline V gene data show CDR1 as WNHNN and CDR2 as SYGVQD (reference sequence). In DNA, the CDR3 is TGCGCCAGCAGTGAGTCCGGGTTAGCCGGGGAGCTGTTTTTT. This encodes CASSESGLAGELFF.

V is TRBV5-6 and J is TRBJ2-1; 8 nucleotides match TRBD1. Germline V lookup: CDR1 SGHDT, CDR2 YYEEEE. The V segment lost 2 bases and the J segment 7 bases; nucleotides outside the gene matches: 14. There are 17 residues in the CDR3. In DNA form, the CDR3 reads TGTGCCAGCAGCTTCATCGTCCCCCGGGACAGGTGGAATGAGCAGTTCTTC. This codes for CASSFIVPRDRWNEQFF.